This is a list of T cell receptor beta chains from one sample in a study of cytomegalovirus exposure and HLA in healthy donors. TCRdb keeps only in-frame clones here, not all; method: immunoSEQ multiplex PCR. The data contain about 150,000 clones, 60% to 70% of them singletons. The sample comprised PBMCs. The receptors come from an older woman in good health and CMV-seropositive. CDR3s include the opening cysteine and the closing phenylalanine or tryptophan. D genes are given only for firm matches. Size values are once, few and many counts, or a class for expanded clones, and some rows have none.

cdr3_aa: CSVPGAGEQYF
cdr3_nt: TGCAGCGTTCCTGGGGCGGGGGAGCAGTACTTC
j_call: TRBJ2-7
clone_size: NA
d_call: NA
v_call: TRBV29-1
cdr3_length: 11

cdr3_aa: CASSTNGLAASNEQFF
cdr3_nt: TGTGCCAGCAGCACTAACGGACTAGCGGCCTCCAATGAGCAGTTCTTC
j_call: TRBJ2-1
clone_size: NA
d_call: TRBD2
v_call: TRBV9
cdr3_length: 16

cdr3_aa: CASRKFSQGAVNTEAFF
cdr3_nt: TGCGCCAGCAGAAAGTTTTCACAGGGGGCGGTAAACACTGAAGCTTTCTTT
j_call: TRBJ1-1
clone_size: NA
d_call: TRBD1
v_call: TRBV10-2
cdr3_length: 17

cdr3_aa: CASSRSLTGPNTF
cdr3_nt: TGTGCCAGCAGCCGGAGCCTGACAGGGCCAAACACCTTC
j_call: TRBJ1-2
clone_size: few
d_call: TRBD1
v_call: TRBV6-5
cdr3_length: 13

cdr3_aa: CASSLLAQNEQFF
cdr3_nt: TGTGCCAGCAGCTTACTAGCCCAGAATGAGCAGTTCTTC
j_call: TRBJ2-1
clone_size: few
d_call: NA
v_call: TRBV7-3
cdr3_length: 13

cdr3_aa: CASNPGTGPYEQYF
cdr3_nt: TGTGCCAGCAACCCCGGGACAGGGCCCTACGAGCAGTACTTC
j_call: TRBJ2-7
clone_size: NA
d_call: TRBD1
v_call: TRBV11-2
cdr3_length: 14

cdr3_aa: CASSSVREGLDIQYF
cdr3_nt: TGTGCCAGCAGTTCCGTGCGGGAGGGCCTAGACATTCAGTACTTC
j_call: TRBJ2-4
clone_size: NA
d_call: TRBD2
v_call: TRBV27
cdr3_length: 15

cdr3_aa: CASSLDSREQYF
cdr3_nt: TGTGCCAGCAGCTTAGACAGCCGCGAGCAGTACTTC
j_call: TRBJ2-7
clone_size: few
d_call: NA
v_call: TRBV7-3
cdr3_length: 12

cdr3_aa: CASSPKGGGGETQYF
cdr3_nt: TGTGCCAGCTCACCAAAAGGAGGGGGGGGAGAGACCCAGTACTTC
j_call: TRBJ2-5
clone_size: NA
d_call: NA
v_call: TRBV18
cdr3_length: 15

cdr3_aa: CASSPPPPSGGKFF
cdr3_nt: TGTGCCAGCAGTCCCCCTCCCCCCTCGGGGGGTAAGTTCTTC
j_call: TRBJ2-1
clone_size: once
d_call: TRBD2
v_call: TRBV28
cdr3_length: 14

cdr3_aa: CASSSEGHTEAFF
cdr3_nt: TGTGCCAGCAGTTCCGAGGGTCACACTGAAGCTTTCTTT
j_call: TRBJ1-1
clone_size: NA
d_call: NA
v_call: TRBV6-5
cdr3_length: 13

cdr3_aa: CASSSRNTIYF
cdr3_nt: TGTGCCAGCAGTTCCAGAAACACCATATATTTT
j_call: TRBJ1-3
clone_size: NA
d_call: NA
v_call: TRBV28
cdr3_length: 11

cdr3_aa: CASTPLTGVTEAFF
cdr3_nt: TGTGCCAGTACCCCCCTCACGGGAGTCACTGAAGCTTTCTTT
j_call: TRBJ1-1
clone_size: NA
d_call: NA
v_call: TRBV19
cdr3_length: 14

cdr3_aa: CASSLVEATDTQYF
cdr3_nt: TGTGCCAGCAGCTTGGTTGAGGCCACAGATACGCAGTATTTT
j_call: TRBJ2-3
clone_size: NA
d_call: NA
v_call: TRBV5-4
cdr3_length: 14

cdr3_aa: CASSSGVREAYQETQYF
cdr3_nt: TGTGCCAGCAGCTCCGGGGTGCGGGAGGCCTACCAAGAGACCCAGTACTTC
j_call: TRBJ2-5
clone_size: NA
d_call: TRBD2
v_call: TRBV7-9
cdr3_length: 17

cdr3_aa: CASSHDRGNTETQYF
cdr3_nt: TGTGCCAGCAGCCATGATAGAGGAAACACGGAGACCCAGTACTTC
j_call: TRBJ2-5
clone_size: NA
d_call: NA
v_call: TRBV7-8
cdr3_length: 15

cdr3_aa: CSAADRAGANVLTF
cdr3_nt: TGCAGCGCAGCGGACAGGGCTGGGGCCAACGTCCTGACTTTC
j_call: TRBJ2-6
clone_size: NA
d_call: TRBD1
v_call: TRBV29-1
cdr3_length: 14

cdr3_aa: CASSGFGQVNEQFF
cdr3_nt: TGCGCCAGCAGCGGCTTCGGACAGGTCAATGAGCAGTTCTTC
j_call: TRBJ2-1
clone_size: NA
d_call: TRBD1
v_call: TRBV5-1
cdr3_length: 14

cdr3_aa: CASIDRLGLAGITGELFF
cdr3_nt: TGTGCCAGCATCGACCGGCTGGGACTAGCGGGAATTACCGGGGAGCTGTTTTTT
j_call: TRBJ2-2
clone_size: NA
d_call: TRBD2
v_call: TRBV28
cdr3_length: 18

cdr3_aa: CASSQTGQGYYGYTF
cdr3_nt: TGTGCCAGCAGCCAGACGGGACAGGGGTACTATGGCTACACCTTC
j_call: TRBJ1-2
clone_size: NA
d_call: TRBD1
v_call: TRBV7-9
cdr3_length: 15

cdr3_aa: CASSFTGGGDEQFF
cdr3_nt: TGCGCCAGCAGCTTTACGGGAGGAGGCGATGAGCAGTTCTTC
j_call: TRBJ2-1
clone_size: NA
d_call: TRBD2
v_call: TRBV5-1
cdr3_length: 14

cdr3_aa: CASSTGTSGYYEQYF
cdr3_nt: TGTGCCAGCAGTACCGGGACTAGCGGCTACTACGAGCAGTACTTC
j_call: TRBJ2-7
clone_size: NA
d_call: TRBD2
v_call: TRBV28
cdr3_length: 15

cdr3_aa: CASNPTPDTEAFF
cdr3_nt: TGTGCCAGCAACCCGACACCCGACACTGAAGCTTTCTTT
j_call: TRBJ1-1
clone_size: NA
d_call: NA
v_call: TRBV9
cdr3_length: 13

cdr3_aa: CASSADRGSTEAFF
cdr3_nt: TGTGCCAGCAGTGCGGATCGGGGGAGCACTGAAGCTTTCTTT
j_call: TRBJ1-1
clone_size: NA
d_call: NA
v_call: TRBV6-4
cdr3_length: 14

cdr3_aa: CASSAPGHAYEQYF
cdr3_nt: TGTGCCAGCAGTGCCCCTGGACACGCCTACGAGCAGTACTTC
j_call: TRBJ2-7
clone_size: NA
d_call: NA
v_call: TRBV6-4
cdr3_length: 14

cdr3_aa: CAWSPQGAGAEAFF
cdr3_nt: TGTGCCTGGAGCCCACAGGGGGCGGGGGCTGAAGCTTTCTTT
j_call: TRBJ1-1
clone_size: NA
d_call: TRBD1
v_call: TRBV30
cdr3_length: 14

cdr3_aa: CASSAPGQGSYEQYF
cdr3_nt: TGTGCCAGCAGTGCGCCGGGACAGGGCTCCTACGAGCAGTACTTC
j_call: TRBJ2-7
clone_size: NA
d_call: TRBD1
v_call: TRBV28
cdr3_length: 15

cdr3_aa: CASSWDPGQTTFEQYF
cdr3_nt: TGCGCCAGCAGCTGGGACCCGGGACAGACCACTTTCGAGCAGTACTTC
j_call: TRBJ2-7
clone_size: NA
d_call: TRBD1
v_call: TRBV5-1
cdr3_length: 16

cdr3_aa: CASSQRTEHLPYEQYF
cdr3_nt: TGTGCCAGCAGTCAACGAACAGAACACCTTCCCTACGAGCAGTACTTC
j_call: TRBJ2-7
clone_size: NA
d_call: NA
v_call: TRBV28
cdr3_length: 16

cdr3_aa: CASSYGRTYEQYF
cdr3_nt: TGTGCCAGCAGCTATGGGAGGACCTACGAGCAGTACTTC
j_call: TRBJ2-7
clone_size: NA
d_call: NA
v_call: TRBV5-6
cdr3_length: 13

cdr3_aa: CARNCRGRGRDGANVLTF
cdr3_nt: TGCGCCAGAAACTGTAGGGGCAGGGGGCGGGATGGGGCCAACGTCCTGACTTTC
j_call: TRBJ2-6
clone_size: few
d_call: TRBD1
v_call: TRBV4-1
cdr3_length: 18

cdr3_aa: CSVADRGENGYTF
cdr3_nt: TGCAGCGTAGCAGACAGGGGGGAAAATGGCTACACCTTC
j_call: TRBJ1-2
clone_size: few
d_call: TRBD1
v_call: TRBV29-1
cdr3_length: 13

cdr3_aa: CASSYPLGEKETQYF
cdr3_nt: TGTGCCAGCAGCTACCCCCTCGGGGAAAAAGAGACCCAGTACTTC
j_call: TRBJ2-5
clone_size: NA
d_call: NA
v_call: TRBV7-9
cdr3_length: 15

cdr3_aa: CASLKDRAEQYF
cdr3_nt: TGTGCCAGTTTGAAAGACAGGGCGGAGCAGTACTTC
j_call: TRBJ2-7
clone_size: few
d_call: TRBD1
v_call: TRBV28
cdr3_length: 12

cdr3_aa: CASSTEGGGAKNIQYF
cdr3_nt: TGTGCCAGCAGCACCGAGGGGGGGGGAGCCAAAAACATTCAGTACTTC
j_call: TRBJ2-4
clone_size: NA
d_call: NA
v_call: TRBV5-4
cdr3_length: 16

cdr3_aa: CAWSRLSSYNEQFF
cdr3_nt: TGTGCCTGGAGCCGACTTAGCTCCTACAATGAGCAGTTCTTC
j_call: TRBJ2-1
clone_size: few
d_call: NA
v_call: TRBV30
cdr3_length: 14

cdr3_aa: CASSFFLGLGGNEQFF
cdr3_nt: TGTGCCAGCAGCTTTTTTCTTGGTCTAGGGGGCAATGAGCAGTTCTTC
j_call: TRBJ2-1
clone_size: NA
d_call: NA
v_call: TRBV7-2
cdr3_length: 16

cdr3_aa: CASSAIDRGGYNEQFF
cdr3_nt: TGTGCCAGCAGTGCGATTGACAGGGGAGGATACAATGAGCAGTTCTTC
j_call: TRBJ2-1
clone_size: NA
d_call: TRBD1
v_call: TRBV27
cdr3_length: 16

cdr3_aa: CASSLGQTGYGYTF
cdr3_nt: TGCGCCAGCAGCTTGGGTCAGACAGGTTATGGCTACACCTTC
j_call: TRBJ1-2
clone_size: NA
d_call: NA
v_call: TRBV5-1
cdr3_length: 14

cdr3_aa: CASSYTSGSPYEQYF
cdr3_nt: TGCGCCAGCAGCTACACTAGCGGGAGCCCCTACGAGCAGTACTTC
j_call: TRBJ2-7
clone_size: NA
d_call: TRBD2
v_call: TRBV5-1
cdr3_length: 15

cdr3_aa: CASSSTIAKNIQYF
cdr3_nt: TGTGCCAGCAGTTCCACAATAGCCAAAAACATTCAGTACTTC
j_call: TRBJ2-4
clone_size: NA
d_call: NA
v_call: TRBV6-5
cdr3_length: 14

cdr3_aa: CASSKDLGAGETQYF
cdr3_nt: TGTGCCAGCAGCAAAGACCTGGGAGCAGGAGAGACCCAGTACTTC
j_call: TRBJ2-5
clone_size: NA
d_call: NA
v_call: TRBV25-1
cdr3_length: 15

cdr3_aa: CASTEGGTYEQYF
cdr3_nt: TGTGCCAGCACCGAAGGCGGGACCTACGAGCAGTACTTC
j_call: TRBJ2-7
clone_size: once
d_call: NA
v_call: TRBV7-7
cdr3_length: 13

cdr3_aa: CASSQVTQGAHEQYF
cdr3_nt: TGCGCCAGCAGCCAAGTCACACAGGGGGCCCACGAGCAGTACTTC
j_call: TRBJ2-7
clone_size: NA
d_call: TRBD1
v_call: TRBV4-1
cdr3_length: 15

cdr3_aa: CASSLSTSGSSEQFF
cdr3_nt: TGCGCCAGCAGCTTGAGTACTAGCGGGAGCTCCGAGCAGTTCTTC
j_call: TRBJ2-1
clone_size: NA
d_call: TRBD2
v_call: TRBV5-1
cdr3_length: 15

cdr3_aa: CASTGVGKVFNEQFF
cdr3_nt: TGCGCCAGCACCGGGGTAGGGAAAGTTTTCAATGAGCAGTTCTTC
j_call: TRBJ2-1
clone_size: NA
d_call: NA
v_call: TRBV5-1
cdr3_length: 15

cdr3_aa: CASSTRTSGITDTQYF
cdr3_nt: TGTGCCAGCAGCACCCGGACTAGCGGGATCACAGATACGCAGTATTTT
j_call: TRBJ2-3
clone_size: few
d_call: TRBD2
v_call: TRBV7-2
cdr3_length: 16

cdr3_aa: CASSPQGPGEQYF
cdr3_nt: TGTGCCAGCTCACCTCAGGGTCCTGGCGAGCAGTACTTC
j_call: TRBJ2-7
clone_size: NA
d_call: NA
v_call: TRBV18
cdr3_length: 13